This TCR beta chain emerged from a study of T cells in Graves' hyperthyroidism and ophthalmopathy. Study information: Blood from the periphery was taken at initial diagnosis, before any treatment. Study observations and caveats: Ophthalmopathy onset followed model prediction by a median approximately 6.2 months.

Germline CDR1 and CDR2: MNHEY and SVGEGT. The CDR3 loop spans 13 amino acids. V was pared by 0 bases and J by 4 bases, with 6 bases between. Researchers amplified the TCR beta CDR3 regions from RNA transcripts. During a first-round RT-PCR of the TCR CDR3, the HTBI primer set was used. MiXCR, applied by TCRdb to the multiplex PCR reads, yields one record per CDR3 protein. The repertoire holds roughly 630,000 distinct CDR3 sequences, with 15% to 19% as singletons. In making diagnoses, clinical symptoms, serum thyroxine and TRAb, thyroid ultrasound and orbital computed tomography were all used. This clonotype was detected ten times or more. What it binds is unknown.

The sequenced sample consisted of blood. V gene TRBV6-2 or TRBV6-3 combines with J gene TRBJ1-2; D is unclear. The receptor was isolated from a woman aged 25 to 39 with Graves' hyperthyroidism. Here the CDR3 DNA reads TGTGCCAGCAGTTACTCGGGGAGCTATGGCTACACCTTC. Translation: CASSYSGSYGYTF.